This T cell receptor (beta chain) is from a study of response to subunit inactivated influenza vaccine. Findings and limits, study-wide: Authors suggested each seasonal influenza vaccination recruits few new T cells.

The CDR3 has 11 amino acids. The trim removed 5 bases at V and 6 bases at J, leaving 4 bases unmatched. Germline assignment: CDR1 DFQATT and CDR2 SNEGSKA (reference sequence). This clonotype was picked up a small number of times. Its antigen is not known. MiXCR, run by TCRdb on the RT-PCR reads, gives a single entry per CDR3 protein. There are hundreds of thousands of distinct CDR3 sequences in the sample; around 14% occur only once, and under 14% lies in the top ten. The sample in question was PBMCs from blood, obtained 12 days after vaccination. The J gene is TRBJ2-7, the V gene TRBV20-1; the match to TRBD1 covers 7 bases. The clonotype comes from a man over 45 who received an inactivated influenza vaccine. The CDR3 DNA reads as TGCAGTGCTTCGACAGGGTCCGAGCAGTACTTC. It specifies CSASTGSEQYF.